The clone carrying this T cell receptor beta chain occurred a few times. The antigen is not known. Constant-segment primers were used for 5'RACE, and the resulting TCR alpha and TCR beta cDNA libraries carried sample barcodes and UMIs. TCRdb recomputed calls from the 5' RACE reads with MiXCR, one row per CDR3 protein. The sample lists tens of thousands of distinct CDR3 sequences; approximately 14% were seen once. Trimming pared 5 bases from V and 8 bases from J, leaving 16 bases between. The CDR3 covers 14 residues. Germline V gene sequence: CDR1 MNHEY, CDR2 SMNVEV (reference sequence). This entry comes from a study of T-cell memory formation after mild COVID-19. Across the whole study: Clustering of TCRs was largely donor specific. Findings and caveats of the study: Largely, contracting CD4+ clones fell within CM and EM, and contracting CD8+ clones within EMRA.

The material sequenced was PBMCs or a T cell subset sorted from them (not recorded which). The J gene is TRBJ2-1, the V gene TRBV27, with a weak D call TRBD2 (6 bases). The source is an adult woman who had mild COVID-19 (a few samples of this study predate the infection). Cell type and time point are not known. CDR3 loop: CASSNSYSGDEQFF. CDR3 nucleotides: TGTGCCAGCAGTAACTCATATAGCGGAGATGAGCAGTTCTTC.